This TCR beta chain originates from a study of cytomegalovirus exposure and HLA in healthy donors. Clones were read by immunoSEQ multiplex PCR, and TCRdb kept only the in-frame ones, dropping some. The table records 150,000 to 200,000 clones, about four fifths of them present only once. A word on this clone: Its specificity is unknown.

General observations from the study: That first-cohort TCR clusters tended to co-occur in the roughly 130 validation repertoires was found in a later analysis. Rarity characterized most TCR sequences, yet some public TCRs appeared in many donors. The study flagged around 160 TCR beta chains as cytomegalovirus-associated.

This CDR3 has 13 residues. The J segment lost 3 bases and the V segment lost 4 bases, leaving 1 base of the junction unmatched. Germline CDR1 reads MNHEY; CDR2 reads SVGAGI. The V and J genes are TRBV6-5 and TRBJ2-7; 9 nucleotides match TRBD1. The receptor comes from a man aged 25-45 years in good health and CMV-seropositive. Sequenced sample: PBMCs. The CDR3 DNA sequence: TGTGCCAGCAGTTTGGACAGGGGCTACGAGCAGTACTTC. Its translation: CASSLDRGYEQYF.